This T cell receptor beta chain was sequenced for a study of T cell repertoires in cytomegalovirus infection (dated by TCRdb to about 2019). For context, the study as a whole: The HLA type of each donor mattered for the analysis, because public TCR beta signatures pointed to carriage of CMV infection along with the matching HLA type.

Overall study outcomes, separate from this receptor: In the ex vivo response, HLA-C-restricted CMV-specific TCR beta clonotypes were dominant, and in two of eight donors the single most frequent clonotype came from this HLA-C-restricted group. Carriers of CMV infection plus the relevant HLA type were discriminated by the cumulative frequency of public TCR beta family members in the study cohort and in an independent roughly 400-donor cohort.

This clonotype was seen at least ten times. The antigen this receptor binds is unknown. No per-base quality is available; no much larger clone lies one base away. According to the germline V gene, CDR1 reads SGHVS and CDR2 reads FQNEAQ. V loses 3 bases at its end and J loses 1 base; junction bases beyond the gene matches: 5. Including cysteine and phenylalanine, the CDR3 has 15 amino acids. Just the 45-base CDR3 DNA is kept, in frame starting at base 1. The instrument was an Illumina HiSeq 1500. The public reads were reprocessed in TCRdb via fastp at Q25 and MiXCR, keeping in-frame beta chains. Rows are unified per CDR3 protein, each entry keeping the most common DNA and genes. In this sample the table shows almost 300,000 distinct CDR3 sequences, around 9.6% of which occur a single time. Around 2.6% of the sample lies in the top ten.

Sequencing used PBMCs. The sequence came from a human donor in good health (CMV status not recorded). Some clones in this sample may be carry-over from other donors' samples. The sequence links TRBV7-8 to TRBJ2-5, and 7 junctional nucleotides match TRBD2. The DNA reads as follows: TGTGCCAGCAGCTTGGGTCTAGCGGCCCAAGAGACCCAGTACTTC. Its amino acids are CASSLGLAAQETQYF. Where the CDR3 stops, the reference TRBV7-8 and TRBJ2-5 genes take over; the full variable domain is GAGVSQSPRYKVAKRGQDVALRCDPISGHVSLFWYQQALGQGPEFLTYFQNEAQLDKSGLPSDRFFAERPEGSVSTLKIQRTQQEDSAVYLCASSLGLAAQETQYFGPGTRLLVL.